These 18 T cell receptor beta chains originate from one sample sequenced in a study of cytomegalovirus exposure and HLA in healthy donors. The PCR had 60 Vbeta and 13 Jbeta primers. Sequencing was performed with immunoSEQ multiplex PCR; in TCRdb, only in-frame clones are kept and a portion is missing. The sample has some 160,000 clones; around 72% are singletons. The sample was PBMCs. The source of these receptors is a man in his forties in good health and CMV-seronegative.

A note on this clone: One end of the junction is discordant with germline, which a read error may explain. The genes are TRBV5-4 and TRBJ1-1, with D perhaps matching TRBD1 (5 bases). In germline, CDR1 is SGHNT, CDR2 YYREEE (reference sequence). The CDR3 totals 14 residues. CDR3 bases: TGTGCCAGCAGCTTTCCAGGGCTGAACCCTGAAGCTTTCTTT. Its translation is CASSFPGLNPEAFF. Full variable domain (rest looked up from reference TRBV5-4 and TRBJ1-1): ETGVTQSPTHLIKTRGQQVTLRCSSQSGHNTVSWYQQALGQGPQFIFQYYREEENGRGNFPPRFSGLQFPNYSSELNVNALELDDSALYLCASSFPGLNPEAFFGQGTRLTVV.

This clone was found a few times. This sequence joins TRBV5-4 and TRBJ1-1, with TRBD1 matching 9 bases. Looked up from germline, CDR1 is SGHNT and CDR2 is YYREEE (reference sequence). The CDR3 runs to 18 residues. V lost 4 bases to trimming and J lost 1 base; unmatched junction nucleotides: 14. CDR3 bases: TGTGCCAGCAGCCCACCGGGACAGGGCTTCGGGAAGAACACTGAAGCTTTCTTT. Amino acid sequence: CASSPPGQGFGKNTEAFF.

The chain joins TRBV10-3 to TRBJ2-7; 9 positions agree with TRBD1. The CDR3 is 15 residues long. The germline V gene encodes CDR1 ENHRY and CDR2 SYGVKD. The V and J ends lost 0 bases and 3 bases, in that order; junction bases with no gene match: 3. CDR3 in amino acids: CAISESRQGGYEQYF. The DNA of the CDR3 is TGTGCCATCAGTGAGTCCCGACAGGGGGGCTACGAGCAGTACTTC.

The CDR3 reads CASTSRKGGEETQYF. The CDR3 region has the DNA TGTGCCAGCACCAGTCGGAAGGGAGGGGAGGAGACCCAGTACTTC. This rearrangement joins TRBV11-2 to TRBJ2-5; 7 bases line up with TRBD2. The germline V gene has CDR1 SGHAT and CDR2 FQNNGV. This CDR3 has 15 amino acids. V lost 7 bases, J lost 5 bases, and 13 bases stayed unmatched.

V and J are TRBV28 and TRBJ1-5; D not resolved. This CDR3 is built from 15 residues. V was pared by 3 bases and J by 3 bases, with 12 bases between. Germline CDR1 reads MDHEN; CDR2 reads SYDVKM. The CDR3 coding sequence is TGTGCCAGCAGTTTGGCCCGGGTAGACAATCAGCCCCAGCATTTT. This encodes CASSLARVDNQPQHF.

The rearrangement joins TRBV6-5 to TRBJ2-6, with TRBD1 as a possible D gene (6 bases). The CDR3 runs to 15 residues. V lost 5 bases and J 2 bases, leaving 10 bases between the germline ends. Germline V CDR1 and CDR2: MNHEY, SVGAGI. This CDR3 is CASSLGGTGANVLTF. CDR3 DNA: TGTGCCAGCAGTCTTGGGGGCACTGGGGCCAACGTCCTGACTTTC.

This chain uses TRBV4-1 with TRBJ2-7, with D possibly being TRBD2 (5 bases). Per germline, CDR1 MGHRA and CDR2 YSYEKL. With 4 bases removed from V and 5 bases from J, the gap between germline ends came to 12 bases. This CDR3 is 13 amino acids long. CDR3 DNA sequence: TGCGCCAGCAGCCCCCCGTCGGGGAACGAGCAGTACTTC. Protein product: CASSPPSGNEQYF.

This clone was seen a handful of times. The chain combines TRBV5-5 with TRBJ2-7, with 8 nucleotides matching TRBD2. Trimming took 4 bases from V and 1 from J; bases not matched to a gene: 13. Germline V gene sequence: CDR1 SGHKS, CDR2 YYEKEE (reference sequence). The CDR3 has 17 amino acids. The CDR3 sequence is CASSLRRSGELSYEQYF. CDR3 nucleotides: TGTGCCAGCAGCCTGCGTCGTAGCGGGGAGCTTTCCTACGAGCAGTACTTC.

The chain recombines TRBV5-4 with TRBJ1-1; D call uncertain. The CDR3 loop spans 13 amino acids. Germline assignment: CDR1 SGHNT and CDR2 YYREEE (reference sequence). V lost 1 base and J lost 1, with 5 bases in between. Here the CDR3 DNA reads TGTGCCAGCAGCTTGAATCAGAACACTGAAGCTTTCTTT. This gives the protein CASSLNQNTEAFF.

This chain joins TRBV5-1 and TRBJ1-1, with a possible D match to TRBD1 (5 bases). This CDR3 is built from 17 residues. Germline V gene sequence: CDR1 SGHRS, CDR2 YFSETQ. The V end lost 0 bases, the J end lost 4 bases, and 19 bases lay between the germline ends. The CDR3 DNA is TGCGCCAGCAGCTTGGAAGGGCCCCAAGGGGCGCGCACTGAAGCTTTCTTT. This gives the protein CASSLEGPQGARTEAFF.

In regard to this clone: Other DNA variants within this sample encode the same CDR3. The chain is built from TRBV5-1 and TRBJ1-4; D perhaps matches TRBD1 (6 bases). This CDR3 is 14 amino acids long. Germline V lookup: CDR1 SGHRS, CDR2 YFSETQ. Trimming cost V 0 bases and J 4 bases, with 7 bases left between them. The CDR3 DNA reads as TGCGCCAGCAGCTTGGGACAGGATAATGAAAAACTGTTTTTT. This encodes CASSLGQDNEKLFF.

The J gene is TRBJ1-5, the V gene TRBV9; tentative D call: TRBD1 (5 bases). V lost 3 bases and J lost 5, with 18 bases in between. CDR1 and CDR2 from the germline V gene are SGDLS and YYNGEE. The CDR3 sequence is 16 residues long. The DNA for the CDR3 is TGTGCCAGCAGCGCCTGGGACGGAGGGCCCGATCAGCCCCAGCATTTT. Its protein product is CASSAWDGGPDQPQHF.

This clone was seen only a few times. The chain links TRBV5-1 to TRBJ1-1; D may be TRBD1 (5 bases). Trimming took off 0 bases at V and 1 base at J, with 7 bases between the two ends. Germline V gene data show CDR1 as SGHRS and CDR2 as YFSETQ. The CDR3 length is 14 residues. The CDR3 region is CASSLDGANTEAFF. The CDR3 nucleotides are TGCGCCAGCAGCTTGGATGGGGCGAACACTGAAGCTTTCTTT.

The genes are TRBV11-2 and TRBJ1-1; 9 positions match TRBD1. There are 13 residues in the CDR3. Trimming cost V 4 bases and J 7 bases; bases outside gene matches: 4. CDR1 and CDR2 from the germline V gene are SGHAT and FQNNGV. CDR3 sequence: CASSSDRGNEAFF. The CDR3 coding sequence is TGTGCCAGCAGCTCGGACAGGGGAAATGAAGCTTTCTTT.

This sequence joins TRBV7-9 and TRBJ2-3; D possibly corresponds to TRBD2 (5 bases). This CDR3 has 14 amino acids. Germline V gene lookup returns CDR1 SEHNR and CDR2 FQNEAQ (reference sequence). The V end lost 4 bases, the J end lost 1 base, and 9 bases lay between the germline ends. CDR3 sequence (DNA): TGTGCCAGCAGCTCGAGGGCAGGCACAGATACGCAGTATTTT. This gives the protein CASSSRAGTDTQYF.

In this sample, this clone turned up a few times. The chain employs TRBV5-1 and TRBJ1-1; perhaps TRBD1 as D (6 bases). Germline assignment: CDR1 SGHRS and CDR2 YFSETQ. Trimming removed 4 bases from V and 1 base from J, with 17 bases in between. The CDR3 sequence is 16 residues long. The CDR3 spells CASSKRGARGNTEAFF. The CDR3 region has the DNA TGCGCCAGCAGCAAAAGGGGAGCCAGGGGGAACACTGAAGCTTTCTTT.

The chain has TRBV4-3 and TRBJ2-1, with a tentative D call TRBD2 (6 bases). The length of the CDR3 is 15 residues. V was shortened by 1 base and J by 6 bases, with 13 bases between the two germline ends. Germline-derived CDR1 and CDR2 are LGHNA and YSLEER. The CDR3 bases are TGCGCCAGCAGCCAAGGGGGGGATGGGGGCAATGAGCAGTTCTTC. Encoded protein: CASSQGGDGGNEQFF.

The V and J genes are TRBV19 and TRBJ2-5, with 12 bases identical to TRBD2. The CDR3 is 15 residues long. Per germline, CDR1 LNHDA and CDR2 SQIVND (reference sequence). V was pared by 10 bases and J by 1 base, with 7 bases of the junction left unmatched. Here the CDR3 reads CATRTSGDTQETQYF. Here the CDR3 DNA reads TGTGCCACTCGGACTAGCGGGGACACCCAAGAGACCCAGTACTTC. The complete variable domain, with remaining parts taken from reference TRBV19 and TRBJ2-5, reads DGGITQSPKYLFRKEGQNVTLSCEQNLNHDAMYWYRQDPGQGLRLIYYSQIVNDFQKGDIAEGYSVSREKKESFPLTVTSAQKNPTAFYLCATRTSGDTQETQYFGPGTRLLVL.